Listed here are 28 T cell receptor beta chains from one sample, sequenced in a study of beta chain features in type 1 diabetes. Study-wide results and limits: TCRB CDR3 length was moderately but significantly reduced in all four CD4+ subsets of Type 1 diabetes patients.

Expressed TCRB transcripts were sequenced after all isolated RNA was converted to cDNA. TCRdb's table, derived via immunoSEQ multiplex PCR, lists solely in-frame clones and lacks some. In the table there are about 180,000 clones, about 7.9% of which are singletons. These receptors' antigens are unknown. Sequences were obtained from central memory CD4+ T cells from blood. The receptors shown here come from a man aged 18-30 years with type 1 diabetes.

The chain recombines TRBV29-1 with TRBJ2-7; 8 positions agree with TRBD2. The CDR3 length is 14 residues. J was trimmed by 2 bases and V by 5 bases; bases with no gene match: 8. The germline V gene has CDR1 SQVTM and CDR2 ANQGSEA. The CDR3 coding sequence is TGCAGCGTTTCCAGCGGGAGTAGGACCTACGAGCAGTACTTC. The encoded protein is CSVSSGSRTYEQYF.

The rearrangement joins TRBV7-6 to TRBJ2-2, with a tentative D call TRBD1 (5 bases). Germline lookup yields CDR1 SGHVS and CDR2 FNYEAQ. The CDR3 covers 11 residues. Trimming took off 5 bases at V and 9 bases at J, with 7 bases between the two ends. The CDR3 bases are TGTGCCAGCAGCAAGGACAGGGAGCTGTTTTTT. Residues: CASSKDRELFF.

The rearrangement uses TRBV7-9 and TRBJ2-5; D is perhaps TRBD1 (5 bases). V shed 3 bases and J shed 1 base, with 12 bases lying between them. Germline values: CDR1 SEHNR, CDR2 FQNEAQ (reference sequence). The CDR3 runs to 15 residues. DNA of the CDR3: TGTGCCAGCAGCTTGGTCGGCAGGGCCCAAGAGACCCAGTACTTC. Its translation: CASSLVGRAQETQYF.

The chain uses TRBV5-5 and TRBJ1-5, with D maybe TRBD1 (6 bases). The V and J ends lost 0 bases and 1 base respectively, with 11 bases between them. The CDR3 contains 16 residues. The germline CDR1 and CDR2 sequences are SGHKS and YYEKEE (reference sequence). CDR3 nucleotide sequence: TGTGCCAGCAGCTTGGTCGCACAGGGAAGCAATCAGCCCCAGCATTTT. Translating gives CASSLVAQGSNQPQHF.

This chain joins TRBV7-2 and TRBJ2-6; 10 positions match TRBD1. Looked up from germline, CDR1 is SGHTA and CDR2 is FQGNSA. CDR3 length equals 18 residues. V gave up 1 base and J gave up 1 base; unmatched junction bases: 4. The DNA of the CDR3 is TGTGCCAGCAGCTTAGGACAGGGGGCCCTGTCTGGGGCCAACGTCCTGACTTTC. Translation gives CASSLGQGALSGANVLTF. Looking up the rest from reference TRBV7-2 and TRBJ2-6 gives the full variable domain: GAGVSQSPSNKVTEKGKDVELRCDPISGHTALYWYRQSLGQGLEFLIYFQGNSAPDKSGLPSDRFSAERTGGSVSTLTIQRTQQEDSAVYLCASSLGQGALSGANVLTFGAGSRLTVL.

The sample holds a few counts of this clone. The DNA for the CDR3 is TGTGCCACCTGCAGGGACAGAGTCACAGATACGCAGTATTTT. Protein: CATCRDRVTDTQYF. This sequence joins TRBV28 and TRBJ2-3, with 7 bases lining up with TRBD1. Losses at the gene ends were 10 bases for V and 2 bases for J; bases not matched to a gene: 9. The CDR3 runs 14 residues. Germline assignment: CDR1 MDHEN and CDR2 SYDVKM.

This clone has only a few counts. The rearrangement uses TRBV6-6 and TRBJ1-5; D is possibly TRBD1 (5 bases). Germline CDR1 is MNHNY and CDR2 is SVGAGI (reference sequence). CDR3 length: 16 amino acids. V lost 0 bases and J 2 bases, leaving 11 bases between the germline ends. CDR3 residues: CASSYSRAGRNQPQHF. The CDR3 DNA sequence: TGTGCCAGCAGTTACTCCAGGGCCGGGCGCAATCAGCCCCAGCATTTT.

The CDR3, as DNA: TGTGCCAGCAGCGCAACCGGGGTTTATAATTCACCCCTCCACTTT. Protein sequence: CASSATGVYNSPLHF. The chain is built from TRBV9 and TRBJ1-6; D is ambiguous. V lost 3 bases to trimming and J lost 4 bases, with 11 bases between them. Germline CDR1 is SGDLS and CDR2 is YYNGEE. This CDR3 has 15 amino acids.

This clone was observed a handful of times. The V call is TRBV30, the J call TRBJ1-5; TRBD1 matches 12 bases. V was pared by 4 bases and J by 7 bases, with 5 bases of the junction left unmatched. The CDR3 length is 14 residues. Germline V gives CDR1 GTSNPN, CDR2 SVGIG (reference sequence). CDR3 in DNA: TGTGCCTGGAAGGGACAGGGGGCACGACAGCCCCAGCATTTT. This gives the protein CAWKGQGARQPQHF. The full variable domain, rest sourced from reference TRBV30 and TRBJ1-5, is SQTIHQWPATLVQPVGSPLSLECTVEGTSNPNLYWYRQAAGRGLQLLFYSVGIGQISSEVPQNLSASRPQDRQFILSSKKLLLSDSGFYLCAWKGQGARQPQHFGDGTRLSIL.

The chain couples TRBV6-5 to TRBJ2-7; tentative D call: TRBD1 (6 bases). Germline loops: CDR1 MNHEY, CDR2 SVGAGI. The CDR3 length is 15 residues. Trimming stripped 6 bases from V and 3 bases from J, with 18 bases between. As DNA, the CDR3 is TGTGCCAGCAGCGAGGCCGGTGGGACATTCTACGAGCAGTACTTC. It codes for CASSEAGGTFYEQYF.

The chain recombines TRBV7-9 with TRBJ2-3; 13 bases are shared with TRBD2. The germline V gene encodes CDR1 SEHNR and CDR2 FQNEAQ (reference sequence). The ends lost 5 bases at V and 3 bases at J; junction bases unmatched: 2. CDR3 length: 15 residues. The CDR3 loop is CASSRTSGSTDTQYF. DNA of the CDR3: TGTGCCAGCAGCCGGACTAGCGGGAGTACAGATACGCAGTATTTT.

For this clone: Lacking the conserved final phenylalanine or tryptophan, this CDR3 likely reflects a read error. It is unclear where the CDR3 begins or ends on the DNA, so no DNA is shown, and the CDR3 is as TCRdb lists it. V and J are TRBV14 and TRBJ2-3; the table assigns TRBD1, which was not confirmed against the DNA. Termini included, the CDR3 measures 9 amino acids. Per the germline V gene, CDR1 is SGHDN and CDR2 is FVKESK. CDR3: CASSQWPPL.

This clone has just a few counts. V usage is TRBV19 and J usage is TRBJ1-3; TRBD1 is a possible D gene (5 bases). V gave up 3 bases and J gave up 8 bases, with 14 bases separating them. The germline CDR1 and CDR2 sequences are LNHDA and SQIVND (reference sequence). This CDR3 spans 14 amino acids. The CDR3 bases are TGTGCCAGTAGTATCTGGGGCAGGGTAGACACCATATATTTT. Residues: CASSIWGRVDTIYF. Full variable domain (missing parts from reference TRBV19 and TRBJ1-3): DGGITQSPKYLFRKEGQNVTLSCEQNLNHDAMYWYRQDPGQGLRLIYYSQIVNDFQKGDIAEGYSVSREKKESFPLTVTSAQKNPTAFYLCASSIWGRVDTIYFGEGSWLTVV.

This clone came up a few times. This chain joins TRBV28 and TRBJ1-2; 8 bases line up with TRBD1. Germline lookup yields CDR1 MDHEN and CDR2 SYDVKM. V shed 6 bases and J 4 bases; nucleotides not matched to a gene: 7. CDR3 length: 14 residues. The CDR3 region has the DNA TGTGCCAGCAGGCCCTACGGACAGGGCTATGGCTACACCTTC. Residues: CASRPYGQGYGYTF.

This clone was picked up a small number of times. The chain carries TRBV10-2 and TRBJ2-3; D is unresolved. The V gene lost 3 bases and the J gene lost 0 bases, with 10 bases spanning the gap. Germline CDR1 and CDR2: WSHSY and SAAADI. This CDR3 contains 15 residues. The CDR3 reads CASSDEYGSTDTQYF. The DNA for the CDR3 is TGCGCCAGCAGTGATGAGTACGGTAGCACAGATACGCAGTATTTT.

This clone showed up just a few times. This sequence joins TRBV6-5 and TRBJ2-1, with 14 positions matching TRBD2. The trim removed 10 bases at V and 14 bases at J, leaving 13 bases unmatched. Germline V gene data show CDR1 as MNHEY and CDR2 as SVGAGI. The CDR3 is 14 amino acids. This CDR3 reads CATQGLAGEGSKFF. In nucleotides, the CDR3 is TGTGCCACCCAGGGACTAGCGGGAGAAGGATCGAAGTTCTTC.

The gene calls are TRBV12-5 and TRBJ2-1; 10 bases map to TRBD2. J lost 6 bases, V lost 1 base, and 6 bases had no gene match. The V gene's germline CDR1 is LGHNT and CDR2 FRNRAP. The CDR3 consists of 16 residues. DNA for the CDR3: TGTGCTAGTGGTTTGGCTAGCGGGAGCTCCCGCAATGAGCAGTTCTTC. It yields the protein CASGLASGSSRNEQFF. The full variable domain, its missing parts supplied by reference TRBV12-5 and TRBJ2-1, is DARVTQTPRHKVTEMGQEVTMRCQPILGHNTVFWYRQTMMQGLELLAYFRNRAPLDDSGMPKDRFSAEMPDATLATLKIQPSEPRDSAVYFCASGLASGSSRNEQFFGPGTRLTVL.

This clone was detected a few times. The genes are TRBV7-2 and TRBJ2-5; 11 bases align to TRBD2. The germline CDR1 and CDR2 sequences are SGHTA and FQGNSA. V shed 5 bases and J 5 bases; nucleotides not matched to a gene: 13. The length of the CDR3 is 17 residues. CDR3 loop: CASSAAHGTSGRETQYF. The CDR3 DNA follows: TGTGCCAGCAGCGCCGCCCATGGGACTAGCGGTAGGGAGACCCAGTACTTC.

This rearrangement joins TRBV11-2 to TRBJ2-2; D is perhaps TRBD2 (6 bases). Per germline, CDR1 SGHAT and CDR2 FQNNGV. The ends were cut back, 1 base at V and 0 bases at J, with 9 bases in the middle. The CDR3 runs to 16 residues. The CDR3 region is CASSLVGGANTGELFF. The CDR3 DNA is TGTGCCAGCAGCTTAGTGGGGGGTGCGAACACCGGGGAGCTGTTTTTT.

The sample holds a few counts of this clone. The CDR3 sequence: CASCQGAGGYTF. CDR3 nucleotides: TGTGCCAGCTGCCAGGGGGCAGGGGGCTACACCTTC. The chain links TRBV2 to TRBJ1-2; 8 bases align to TRBD1. Trimming at V came to 8 bases and at J to 8 bases, leaving 7 bases not matched to a gene. Germline CDR1 is SNHLY and CDR2 is FYNNEI. The CDR3 has 12 residues.

This clone turned up a few times. This rearrangement joins TRBV29-1 to TRBJ2-3; no reliable D call. Trimming took 7 bases from V and 1 from J, leaving 15 bases between them. Per the germline V gene, CDR1 is SQVTM and CDR2 is ANQGSEA. This CDR3 comprises 14 residues. CDR3 loop: CSAPGIEGTDTQYF. In nucleotides, the CDR3 is TGCAGCGCCCCGGGTATAGAAGGCACAGATACGCAGTATTTT.

This clone was observed a handful of times. The chain recombines TRBV5-1 with TRBJ2-6; D perhaps matches TRBD1 (5 bases). This CDR3 has 16 amino acids. Germline-derived CDR1 and CDR2 are SGHRS and YFSETQ. V shed 0 bases and J shed 4 bases, with 11 bases lying between them. CDR3 region: CASSLAQGGGANVLTF. The DNA for the CDR3 is TGCGCCAGCAGCTTGGCGCAGGGCGGCGGGGCCAACGTCCTGACTTTC.

This sequence joins TRBV28 and TRBJ1-3; 10 bases align to TRBD1. In germline, CDR1 is MDHEN, CDR2 SYDVKM. This CDR3 is 15 amino acids long. V trimming: 5 bases; J trimming: 2 bases; junction bases outside the gene matches: 3. The CDR3 here is CASSGDRGTGNTIYF. Written as DNA, the CDR3 is TGTGCCAGCAGTGGGGACAGGGGAACTGGAAACACCATATATTTT.

This clone turned up a few times. The chain joins TRBV19 to TRBJ1-5, with TRBD1 as a possible D gene (6 bases). Germline V lookup: CDR1 LNHDA, CDR2 SQIVND (reference sequence). Trimming removed 5 bases at V and 5 bases at J, with 22 bases between. The CDR3 consists of 17 residues. CDR3 amino acids: CASSFRRGGLLDQPQHF. The DNA for the CDR3 is TGTGCCAGTAGTTTTCGGAGGGGGGGACTACTCGATCAGCCCCAGCATTTT.

The rearrangement joins TRBV30 to TRBJ2-3; unclear D gene. CDR3 length: 15 residues. V was cut by 0 bases and J by 4 bases, with 14 bases left in between. Germline V gene data show CDR1 as GTSNPN and CDR2 as SVGIG (reference sequence). CDR3 residues: CAWSVSLFPPDTQYF. The DNA for the CDR3 is TGTGCCTGGAGTGTATCTCTTTTCCCCCCAGATACGCAGTATTTT.

This sequence joins TRBV10-3 and TRBJ2-7; D is perhaps TRBD1 (6 bases). The CDR3 covers 13 residues. Germline V gene data show CDR1 as ENHRY and CDR2 as SYGVKD. With 8 bases removed from V and 0 bases from J, the gap between germline ends came to 11 bases. Written as DNA, the CDR3 is TGTGCCATCTCAGGGGTAGGCTCCTACGAGCAGTACTTC. Residues: CAISGVGSYEQYF.

This clone was seen at least ten times. J is TRBJ1-4 and V is TRBV18; TRBD1 might be the D (5 bases). The germline V gene has CDR1 KGHSH and CDR2 LQKENI. The CDR3 extends over 15 amino acids. Deletions cut 1 base from V and 5 bases from J, with 11 bases between. The CDR3 region has the DNA TGTGCCAGCTCACCACTCCAGGGCCCGAATGAAAAACTGTTTTTT. Amino acid sequence: CASSPLQGPNEKLFF.

V is TRBV4-1 and J is TRBJ2-1, with D uncertain. The V end was cut by 1 base, the J end by 0 bases, with 10 bases between. Germline lookup yields CDR1 MGHRA and CDR2 YSYEKL. The CDR3 runs 16 residues. CDR3 region: CASSQVDIISYNEQFF. The DNA of the CDR3 is TGCGCCAGCAGCCAAGTTGACATTATCTCCTACAATGAGCAGTTCTTC.